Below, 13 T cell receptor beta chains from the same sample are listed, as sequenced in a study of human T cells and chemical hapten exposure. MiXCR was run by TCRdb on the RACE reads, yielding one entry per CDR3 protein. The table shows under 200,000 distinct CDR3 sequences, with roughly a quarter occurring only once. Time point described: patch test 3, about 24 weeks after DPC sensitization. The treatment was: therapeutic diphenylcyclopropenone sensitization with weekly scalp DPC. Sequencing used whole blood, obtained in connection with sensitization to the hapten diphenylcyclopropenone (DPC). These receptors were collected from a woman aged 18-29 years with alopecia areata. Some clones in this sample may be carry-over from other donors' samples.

The CDR3 loop is CSARLSLYQETQYF. In DNA form, the CDR3 reads TGCAGTGCTAGACTCAGCCTGTACCAAGAGACCCAGTACTTC. This chain uses TRBV20-1 with TRBJ2-5; no clear D gene. Trimming left V 2 bases short and J 0 bases short, with 10 bases between. CDR3 length equals 14 residues. Germline lookup yields CDR1 DFQATT and CDR2 SNEGSKA (reference sequence).

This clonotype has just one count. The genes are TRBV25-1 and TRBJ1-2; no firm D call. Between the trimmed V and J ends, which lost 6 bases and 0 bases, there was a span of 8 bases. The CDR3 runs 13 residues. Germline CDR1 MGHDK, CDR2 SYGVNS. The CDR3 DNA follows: TGTGCCAGCAGCTCGGGGTCTAACTATGGCTACACCTTC. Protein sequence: CASSSGSNYGYTF.

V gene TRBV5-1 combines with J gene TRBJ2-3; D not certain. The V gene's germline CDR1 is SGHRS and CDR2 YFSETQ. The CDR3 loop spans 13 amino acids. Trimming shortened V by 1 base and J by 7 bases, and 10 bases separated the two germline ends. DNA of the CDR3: TGCGCCAGCAGCTTGTCGGCTTTTAATACGCAGTATTTT. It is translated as CASSLSAFNTQYF.

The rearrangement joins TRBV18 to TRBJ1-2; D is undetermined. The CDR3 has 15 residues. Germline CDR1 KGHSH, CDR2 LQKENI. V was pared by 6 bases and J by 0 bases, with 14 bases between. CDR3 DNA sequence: TGTGCCAGCTCCTCAGGCGCAGTAGCTAACTATGGCTACACCTTC. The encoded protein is CASSSGAVANYGYTF.

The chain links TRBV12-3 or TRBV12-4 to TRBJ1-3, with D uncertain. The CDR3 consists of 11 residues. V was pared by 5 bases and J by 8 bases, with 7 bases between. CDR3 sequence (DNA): TGTGCCAGCAGTCTCGGCCACACCATATATTTT. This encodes CASSLGHTIYF.

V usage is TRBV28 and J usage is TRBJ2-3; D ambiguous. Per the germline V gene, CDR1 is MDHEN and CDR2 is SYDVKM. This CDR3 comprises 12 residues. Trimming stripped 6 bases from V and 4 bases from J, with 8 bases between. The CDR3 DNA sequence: TGTGCCAGCAGCCACGGGTCAGATACGCAGTATTTT. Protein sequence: CASSHGSDTQYF.

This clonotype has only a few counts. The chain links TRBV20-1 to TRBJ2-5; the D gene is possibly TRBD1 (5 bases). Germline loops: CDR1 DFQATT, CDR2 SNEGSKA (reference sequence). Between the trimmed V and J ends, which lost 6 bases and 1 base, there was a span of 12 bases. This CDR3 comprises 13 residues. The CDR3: CSADDSTQETQYF. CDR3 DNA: TGCAGTGCCGATGACAGCACCCAAGAGACCCAGTACTTC.

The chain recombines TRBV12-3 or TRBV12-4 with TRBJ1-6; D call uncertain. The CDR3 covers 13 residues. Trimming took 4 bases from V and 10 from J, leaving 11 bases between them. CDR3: CASSSGVRSPLHF. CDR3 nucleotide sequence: TGTGCCAGCAGTTCCGGGGTCAGATCACCCCTCCACTTT.

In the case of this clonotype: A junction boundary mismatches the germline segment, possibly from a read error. CDR3 in amino acids: CASSEAGTDYESFF. DNA of the CDR3: TGTGCCAGCAGTGAAGCGGGGACAGACTATGAATCTTTCTTT. V gene TRBV6-1 combines with J gene TRBJ1-1, with 7 bases fitting TRBD1. The length of the CDR3 is 14 residues. CDR1 is MNHNS, CDR2 SASEGT, per germline.

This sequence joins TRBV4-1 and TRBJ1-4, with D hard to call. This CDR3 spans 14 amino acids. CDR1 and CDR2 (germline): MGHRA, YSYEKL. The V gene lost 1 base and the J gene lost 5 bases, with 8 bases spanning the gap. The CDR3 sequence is CASSQVQGNEKLFF. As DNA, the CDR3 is TGCGCCAGCAGCCAAGTACAAGGGAATGAAAAACTGTTTTTT.

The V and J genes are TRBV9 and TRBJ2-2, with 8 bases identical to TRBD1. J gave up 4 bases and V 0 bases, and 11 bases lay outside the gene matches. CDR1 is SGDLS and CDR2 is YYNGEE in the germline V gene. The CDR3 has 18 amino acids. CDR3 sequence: CASSVVQGETKITGELFF. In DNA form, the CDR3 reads TGTGCCAGCAGCGTAGTACAGGGGGAGACTAAGATCACCGGGGAGCTGTTTTTT.

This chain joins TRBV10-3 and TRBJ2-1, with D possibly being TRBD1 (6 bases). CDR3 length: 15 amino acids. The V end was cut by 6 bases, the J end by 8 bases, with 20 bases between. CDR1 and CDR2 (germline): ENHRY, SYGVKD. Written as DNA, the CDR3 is TGTGCCATCAGCACCCCCCGGGACACCAAGTATGAGCAGTTCTTC. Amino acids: CAISTPRDTKYEQFF.

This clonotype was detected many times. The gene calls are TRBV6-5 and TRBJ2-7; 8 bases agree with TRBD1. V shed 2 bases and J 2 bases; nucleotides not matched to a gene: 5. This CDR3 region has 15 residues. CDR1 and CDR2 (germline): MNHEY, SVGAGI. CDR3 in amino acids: CASSYGQGATYEQYF. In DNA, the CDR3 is TGTGCCAGCAGTTACGGTCAGGGGGCTACCTACGAGCAGTACTTC.